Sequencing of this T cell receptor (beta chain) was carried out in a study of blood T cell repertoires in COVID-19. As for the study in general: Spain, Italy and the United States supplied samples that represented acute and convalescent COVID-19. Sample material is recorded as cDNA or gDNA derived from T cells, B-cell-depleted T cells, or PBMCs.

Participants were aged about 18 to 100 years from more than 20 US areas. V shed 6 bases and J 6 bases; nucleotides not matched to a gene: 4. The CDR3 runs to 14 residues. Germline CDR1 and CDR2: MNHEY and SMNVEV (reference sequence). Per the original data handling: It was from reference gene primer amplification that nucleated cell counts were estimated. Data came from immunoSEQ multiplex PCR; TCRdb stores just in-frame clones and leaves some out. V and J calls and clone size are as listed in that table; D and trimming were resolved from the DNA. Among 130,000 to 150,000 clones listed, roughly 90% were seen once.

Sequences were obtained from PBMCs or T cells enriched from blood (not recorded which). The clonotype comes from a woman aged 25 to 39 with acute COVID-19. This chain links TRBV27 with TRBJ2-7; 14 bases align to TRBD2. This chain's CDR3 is CASRGLAGATEQYF. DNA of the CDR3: TGTGCCAGCAGGGGACTAGCGGGAGCAACCGAGCAGTACTTC.